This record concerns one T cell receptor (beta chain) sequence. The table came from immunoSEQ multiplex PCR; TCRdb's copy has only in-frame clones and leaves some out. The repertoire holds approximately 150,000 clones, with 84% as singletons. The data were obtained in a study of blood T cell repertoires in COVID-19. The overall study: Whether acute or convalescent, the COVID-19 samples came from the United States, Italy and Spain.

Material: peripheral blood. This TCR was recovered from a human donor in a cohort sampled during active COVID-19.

CDR3 nucleotide sequence: TGCGCCAGCAGACTAGGACAGGGATACAATGAGCAGTTCTTC. Its translation: CASRLGQGYNEQFF. The chain couples TRBV5-1 to TRBJ2-1; 8 bases are shared with TRBD1. After removal of 5 bases from V and 4 bases from J, the junction contained 5 bases not matched to a gene. CDR3 length: 14 residues. Germline CDR1 reads SGHRS; CDR2 reads YFSETQ.